This is a list of T cell receptor beta chains from one sample in a study of OX40 agonist ivuxolimab in advanced cancers. Profiling relied on immunoSEQ multiplex PCR, and the TCRdb table lists in-frame clones only, not all of them. The data contain under 200,000 clones, 94% of them singletons. The sequencing used CD4+ or CD8+ T cells sorted from blood, collected in a trial of the OX40 agonist ivuxolimab. These TCRs come from an adult with an advanced solid tumor such as melanoma, head and neck, liver or kidney cancer. Both conserved end residues are part of each CDR3. Each record gives: V gene, clone size, D gene, J gene, CDR3 DNA, CDR3 protein. The D gene is left open where the match is weak. Rows may omit the clone size; those that give it use once, few, many or a size class.

v_call: TRBV2
clone_size: .
d_call: .
j_call: TRBJ2-3
cdr3_nt: TGTGCCAGCAGTGATGAGGCAGATACGCAGTATTTT
cdr3_aa: CASSDEADTQYF

v_call: TRBV13
clone_size: .
d_call: .
j_call: TRBJ1-4
cdr3_nt: TGTGCCAGCAGCTTTTCCGGATTAGCCGAAAAACTGTTTTTT
cdr3_aa: CASSFSGLAEKLFF

v_call: TRBV11-2
clone_size: .
d_call: .
j_call: TRBJ1-1
cdr3_nt: TGTGCCAGCAGCCCCCACTTTATCGGTACTGAAGCTTTCTTT
cdr3_aa: CASSPHFIGTEAFF

v_call: TRBV6-5
clone_size: .
d_call: .
j_call: TRBJ2-2
cdr3_nt: TGTGCCAGCAGTCCCTACGCCAGCGGGGAGCTGTTTTTT
cdr3_aa: CASSPYASGELFF

v_call: TRBV5-6
clone_size: .
d_call: TRBD2
j_call: TRBJ2-1
cdr3_nt: TGTGCCAGCAGCTTGGTGAGACTAGCGGGGGAAAATGAGCAGTTCTTC
cdr3_aa: CASSLVRLAGENEQFF

v_call: TRBV29-1
clone_size: .
d_call: TRBD1
j_call: TRBJ2-7
cdr3_nt: TGCAGCGTCCCGGGACAGGGGCTCTACGAGCAGTACTTC
cdr3_aa: CSVPGQGLYEQYF

v_call: TRBV7-2
clone_size: .
d_call: TRBD2
j_call: TRBJ2-1
cdr3_nt: TGTGCCAGCAGCCGCTCCGCTAGCGGGAGTGGGGTTGAGCAGTTCTTC
cdr3_aa: CASSRSASGSGVEQFF

v_call: TRBV5-6
clone_size: .
d_call: TRBD1
j_call: TRBJ1-5
cdr3_nt: TGTGCCAGCAGCCTGAGACAGGGGAATCAGCCCCAGCATTTT
cdr3_aa: CASSLRQGNQPQHF

v_call: TRBV11-2
clone_size: .
d_call: .
j_call: TRBJ2-1
cdr3_nt: TGTGCCAGCAGCTTAGGCGGTAGGCAGTTCTTC
cdr3_aa: CASSLGGRQFF

v_call: TRBV6-6
clone_size: .
d_call: .
j_call: TRBJ2-7
cdr3_nt: TGTGCCAGCAGTTACTCGATCTACGAGCAGTACTTC
cdr3_aa: CASSYSIYEQYF

v_call: TRBV6-5
clone_size: .
d_call: .
j_call: TRBJ2-7
cdr3_nt: TGTGCCAGCACCCCCCAGGAGGGCCCCTACGAGCAGTACTTC
cdr3_aa: CASTPQEGPYEQYF

v_call: TRBV18
clone_size: .
d_call: TRBD1
j_call: TRBJ1-1
cdr3_nt: TGTGCCAGCTCACCAGTTTCGGGACAGGGTTCCGAAGCTTTCTTT
cdr3_aa: CASSPVSGQGSEAFF

v_call: TRBV7-2
clone_size: .
d_call: TRBD1
j_call: TRBJ2-4
cdr3_nt: TGTGCCAGCAGCGGACAGGGTCCCAAAAACATTCAGTACTTC
cdr3_aa: CASSGQGPKNIQYF

v_call: TRBV6-5
clone_size: .
d_call: .
j_call: TRBJ1-2
cdr3_nt: TGTGCCAGCAGTGCCCGGGACCGAGCTAACTATGGCTACACCTTC
cdr3_aa: CASSARDRANYGYTF

v_call: TRBV5-1
clone_size: once
d_call: .
j_call: TRBJ2-3
cdr3_nt: TGCGCCAGCAGCCCCTTGGCGGGGGCTAGCACAGATACGCAGTATTTT
cdr3_aa: CASSPLAGASTDTQYF

v_call: TRBV5-1
clone_size: .
d_call: TRBD1
j_call: TRBJ2-7
cdr3_nt: TGCGCCAGCAGTTCCGGACAGGGGGTCGAGCAGTACTTC
cdr3_aa: CASSSGQGVEQYF

v_call: TRBV18
clone_size: .
d_call: .
j_call: TRBJ1-2
cdr3_nt: TGTGCCAGCTCACCGACAGACAGGCTCTATGGCTACACCTTC
cdr3_aa: CASSPTDRLYGYTF

v_call: TRBV6-1
clone_size: .
d_call: TRBD1
j_call: TRBJ1-1
cdr3_nt: TGTGCCAGCAGTGATCCCGGGACAGCGAACACTGAAGCTTTCTTT
cdr3_aa: CASSDPGTANTEAFF

v_call: TRBV5-1
clone_size: .
d_call: TRBD1
j_call: TRBJ1-3
cdr3_nt: TGCGCCAGCAGCTTGGTTGGACAGGACTCTGGAAACACCATATATTTT
cdr3_aa: CASSLVGQDSGNTIYF

v_call: TRBV7-3
clone_size: once
d_call: .
j_call: TRBJ2-3
cdr3_nt: TGTGCCAGCAGCTTACAGGACTCCCCGGGGGATACGCAGTATTTT
cdr3_aa: CASSLQDSPGDTQYF

v_call: TRBV7-2
clone_size: .
d_call: TRBD1
j_call: TRBJ1-2
cdr3_nt: TGTGCCAACCCGCAGGGGGAGGGCTACACCTTC
cdr3_aa: CANPQGEGYTF

v_call: TRBV7-3
clone_size: .
d_call: .
j_call: TRBJ2-3
cdr3_nt: TGTGCCAGCAGCTTCCCCGCCTCAGATACGCAGTATTTT
cdr3_aa: CASSFPASDTQYF

v_call: TRBV28
clone_size: .
d_call: .
j_call: TRBJ1-5
cdr3_nt: TGTGCCAGCAGTTTTGCAACCGATCAGCCCCAGCATTTT
cdr3_aa: CASSFATDQPQHF

v_call: TRBV6-1
clone_size: .
d_call: .
j_call: TRBJ2-7
cdr3_nt: TGTGCCAGCAGTGGATGGGACACCCTCTACGAGCAGTACTTC
cdr3_aa: CASSGWDTLYEQYF

v_call: TRBV7-9
clone_size: .
d_call: TRBD1
j_call: TRBJ2-5
cdr3_nt: TGTGCCAGCAGCTCCGGACCACGCAGGGGGTTGCAAGAGACCCAGTACTTC
cdr3_aa: CASSSGPRRGLQETQYF

v_call: TRBV2
clone_size: .
d_call: .
j_call: TRBJ1-2
cdr3_nt: TGTGCCAGCAGTTGGGACAACTATGGCTACACCTTC
cdr3_aa: CASSWDNYGYTF

v_call: TRBV28
clone_size: .
d_call: .
j_call: TRBJ2-2
cdr3_nt: TGTGCGGGCACAGGGAGGAACACCGGGGAGCTGTTTTTT
cdr3_aa: CAGTGRNTGELFF

v_call: TRBV4-3
clone_size: .
d_call: .
j_call: TRBJ1-4
cdr3_nt: TGCGCCAGCAGCCAAGCTGGGGGGTTGGGTGAAAAACTGTTTTTT
cdr3_aa: CASSQAGGLGEKLFF

v_call: TRBV5-1
clone_size: .
d_call: .
j_call: TRBJ2-2
cdr3_nt: TGCGCCAGCAGCTTATCCGGGACCACCGGGGAGCTGTTTTTT
cdr3_aa: CASSLSGTTGELFF

v_call: TRBV10-1
clone_size: .
d_call: .
j_call: TRBJ2-5
cdr3_nt: TGCGCCGTAGGGCCTGGGGGTCAAGAGACCCAGTACTTC
cdr3_aa: CAVGPGGQETQYF

v_call: TRBV2
clone_size: .
d_call: .
j_call: TRBJ1-2
cdr3_nt: TGTGCCAGCAGGCTGGACGGCTATGGCTACACCTTC
cdr3_aa: CASRLDGYGYTF

v_call: TRBV18
clone_size: .
d_call: TRBD1
j_call: TRBJ2-7
cdr3_nt: TGTGCCAGCTCACCGAGCTGGACAGGCAACTACGAGCAGTACTTC
cdr3_aa: CASSPSWTGNYEQYF

v_call: TRBV28
clone_size: .
d_call: TRBD2
j_call: TRBJ2-3
cdr3_nt: TGTGCCAGCAGTCCTCCGGGACTAGCGGGCTTAGATACGCAGTATTTT
cdr3_aa: CASSPPGLAGLDTQYF

v_call: TRBV7-9
clone_size: .
d_call: TRBD2
j_call: TRBJ2-5
cdr3_nt: TGTGCCAGCAGCCCCCAAGCGGGAGGGGAGACCCAGTACTTC
cdr3_aa: CASSPQAGGETQYF

v_call: TRBV27
clone_size: .
d_call: TRBD2
j_call: TRBJ2-5
cdr3_nt: TGTGCCAGCAGTTCCCTGACTAGCGGGGGGGCTTGGGAGACCCAGTACTTC
cdr3_aa: CASSSLTSGGAWETQYF

v_call: TRBV5-4
clone_size: .
d_call: TRBD1
j_call: TRBJ1-4
cdr3_nt: TGTGCCAGCAGCCCTCTGGGGACAGGGAATGAAAAACTGTTTTTT
cdr3_aa: CASSPLGTGNEKLFF

v_call: TRBV7-9
clone_size: once
d_call: .
j_call: TRBJ2-6
cdr3_nt: TGTGCCAGCAGACACATCTCTGGGGCCAACGTCCTGACTTTC
cdr3_aa: CASRHISGANVLTF

v_call: TRBV7-2
clone_size: .
d_call: .
j_call: TRBJ1-2
cdr3_nt: TGTGCCAGCAGCTTAGTTGGAGGAGGGAATGGCTACACCTTC
cdr3_aa: CASSLVGGGNGYTF

v_call: TRBV7-9
clone_size: .
d_call: TRBD1
j_call: TRBJ1-1
cdr3_nt: TGTGCCAGCAGGTGGGGACAGGGGAACACTGAAGCTTTCTTT
cdr3_aa: CASRWGQGNTEAFF

v_call: TRBV19
clone_size: .
d_call: TRBD2
j_call: TRBJ2-3
cdr3_nt: TGTGCCAGTAGTAAAGGACTAGCGGGGGGGATAGCAAGGACAGATACGCAGTATTTT
cdr3_aa: CASSKGLAGGIARTDTQYF

v_call: TRBV18
clone_size: .
d_call: .
j_call: TRBJ1-3
cdr3_nt: TGTGCCAGCTGGGCGACGGGTGCTGGAAACACCATATATTTT
cdr3_aa: CASWATGAGNTIYF

v_call: TRBV5-1
clone_size: .
d_call: .
j_call: TRBJ2-7
cdr3_nt: TGCGCCACTCGCCTTAGGGAGGTTGGCGAGCAGTACTTC
cdr3_aa: CATRLREVGEQYF

v_call: TRBV10-2
clone_size: .
d_call: .
j_call: TRBJ1-2
cdr3_nt: TGCGCCAGCAGTGAGCCCACCAAAGTTAACTATGGCTACACCTTC
cdr3_aa: CASSEPTKVNYGYTF

v_call: TRBV12-5
clone_size: .
d_call: TRBD1
j_call: TRBJ1-1
cdr3_nt: TGTGCTAGTGGTTTGAGGGGGCGGGACACTGAAGCTTTCTTT
cdr3_aa: CASGLRGRDTEAFF

v_call: TRBV5-1
clone_size: .
d_call: TRBD1
j_call: TRBJ1-1
cdr3_nt: TGCGCCACCCAGGTTGGGACAGCGAACACTGAAGCTTTCTTT
cdr3_aa: CATQVGTANTEAFF

v_call: TRBV5-4
clone_size: .
d_call: .
j_call: TRBJ2-3
cdr3_nt: TGTGCCAGCAGCCCCCCGAAGGGCAGCACAGATACGCAGTATTTT
cdr3_aa: CASSPPKGSTDTQYF

v_call: TRBV27
clone_size: once
d_call: TRBD1
j_call: TRBJ1-6
cdr3_nt: TGTGCCAGCAGTTTAAGGACAGGGAGCTCCTATAATTCACCCCTCCACTTT
cdr3_aa: CASSLRTGSSYNSPLHF

v_call: TRBV7-2
clone_size: .
d_call: .
j_call: TRBJ2-3
cdr3_nt: TGTGCCAGCAGCTTTTACAGCACAGATACGCAGTATTTT
cdr3_aa: CASSFYSTDTQYF

v_call: TRBV5-6
clone_size: .
d_call: TRBD1
j_call: TRBJ1-5
cdr3_nt: TGTGCCAGCAGCCCGCGGACAGGGAGAGGCAATCAGCCCCAGCATTTT
cdr3_aa: CASSPRTGRGNQPQHF

v_call: TRBV11-3
clone_size: .
d_call: TRBD1
j_call: TRBJ2-7
cdr3_nt: TGTGCCAGCAGCGTAGGCGGGACAGGGTCCCACGAGCAGTACTTC
cdr3_aa: CASSVGGTGSHEQYF

v_call: TRBV6-6
clone_size: .
d_call: TRBD1
j_call: TRBJ1-2
cdr3_nt: TGTGCCAGCAGTCGCATGACAGGGAACTATGGCTACACCTTC
cdr3_aa: CASSRMTGNYGYTF

v_call: TRBV11-2
clone_size: .
d_call: .
j_call: TRBJ1-1
cdr3_nt: TGTGCCAGCAGCTTAGATTGGGGGAAAGGAACACTGAGAGCTTTCTTT
cdr3_aa: CASSLDWGKGTLRAFF